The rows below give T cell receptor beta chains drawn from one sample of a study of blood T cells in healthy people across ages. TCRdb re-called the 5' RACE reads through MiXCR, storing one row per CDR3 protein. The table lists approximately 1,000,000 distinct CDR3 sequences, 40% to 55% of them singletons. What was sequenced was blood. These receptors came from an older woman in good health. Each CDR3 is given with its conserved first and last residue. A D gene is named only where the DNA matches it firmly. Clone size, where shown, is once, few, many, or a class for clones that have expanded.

CDR3nt: TGTGCCAGCAGCCAAGATGCAGCGGGAGTTCAAAATGAGCAGTTCTTC
CDR3aa: CASSQDAAGVQNEQFF
j_gene: TRBJ2-1
d_gene: TRBD2
v_gene: TRBV4-2
abundance: -

CDR3nt: TGTGCCAGCAGCCCTACTAGCGGGAGGGCCAAAAACATTCAGTACTTC
CDR3aa: CASSPTSGRAKNIQYF
j_gene: TRBJ2-4
d_gene: TRBD2
v_gene: TRBV28
abundance: -

CDR3nt: TGCAGTGCTTCAGGGGGCGCGACTGAAGCTTTCTTT
CDR3aa: CSASGGATEAFF
j_gene: TRBJ1-1
d_gene: TRBD1
v_gene: TRBV20-1
abundance: -

CDR3nt: TGTGCCAGCAGCTTCGCGGGGATTGAAAACTACGAGCAGTACTTC
CDR3aa: CASSFAGIENYEQYF
j_gene: TRBJ2-7
d_gene: -
v_gene: TRBV5-5
abundance: few

CDR3nt: TGTGCCAGCAGTTCCCAGGGGGTTGGATTTTTGGGCGAGCAGTACTTC
CDR3aa: CASSSQGVGFLGEQYF
j_gene: TRBJ2-7
d_gene: TRBD1
v_gene: TRBV27
abundance: few

CDR3nt: TGTGCCAGCAGTCAATCGACAGGGGCGGCCACTGAAGCTTTCTTT
CDR3aa: CASSQSTGAATEAFF
j_gene: TRBJ1-1
d_gene: TRBD1
v_gene: TRBV6-5
abundance: -

CDR3nt: TGTGCCAGCAGAAGACCGGGACAGGAAAGGGAGCAGTACTTC
CDR3aa: CASRRPGQEREQYF
j_gene: TRBJ2-7
d_gene: TRBD1
v_gene: TRBV6-1
abundance: -

CDR3nt: TGTGCCAGCAGCGAATCAGGGGCCCCAGAGACCCAGTACTTC
CDR3aa: CASSESGAPETQYF
j_gene: TRBJ2-5
d_gene: -
v_gene: TRBV5-5
abundance: -

CDR3nt: TGCGCCAGCAGCGTGTTCCCCGGTGATACGCAGTATTTT
CDR3aa: CASSVFPGDTQYF
j_gene: TRBJ2-3
d_gene: -
v_gene: TRBV5-1
abundance: -

CDR3nt: TGTGCCAGCAGTGAATGGGGCGGTGTGACCTACGAGCAGTACTTC
CDR3aa: CASSEWGGVTYEQYF
j_gene: TRBJ2-7
d_gene: -
v_gene: TRBV25-1
abundance: -

CDR3nt: TGTGCCAGCAGTTTCGGACAGGGTCACAATGAGCAGTTCTTC
CDR3aa: CASSFGQGHNEQFF
j_gene: TRBJ2-1
d_gene: TRBD1
v_gene: TRBV27
abundance: -